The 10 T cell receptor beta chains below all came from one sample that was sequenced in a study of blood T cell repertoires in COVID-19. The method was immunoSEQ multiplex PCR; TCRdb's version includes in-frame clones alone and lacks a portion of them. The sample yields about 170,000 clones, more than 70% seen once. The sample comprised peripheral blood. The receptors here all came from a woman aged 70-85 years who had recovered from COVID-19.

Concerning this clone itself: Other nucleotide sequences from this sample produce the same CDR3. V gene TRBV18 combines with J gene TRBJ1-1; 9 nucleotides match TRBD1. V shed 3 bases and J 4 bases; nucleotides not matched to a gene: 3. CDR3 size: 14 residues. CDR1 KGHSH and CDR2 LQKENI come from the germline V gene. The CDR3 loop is CASSPGQGGTEAFF. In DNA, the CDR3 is TGTGCCAGCTCACCGGGACAGGGAGGCACTGAAGCTTTCTTT.

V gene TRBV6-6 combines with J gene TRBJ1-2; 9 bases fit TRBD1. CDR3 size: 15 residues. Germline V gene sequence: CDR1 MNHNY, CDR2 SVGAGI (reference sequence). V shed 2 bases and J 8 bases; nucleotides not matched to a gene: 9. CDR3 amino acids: CASSYGGQGIGGYTF. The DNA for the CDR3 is TGTGCCAGCAGTTACGGGGGACAGGGCATTGGGGGCTACACCTTC.

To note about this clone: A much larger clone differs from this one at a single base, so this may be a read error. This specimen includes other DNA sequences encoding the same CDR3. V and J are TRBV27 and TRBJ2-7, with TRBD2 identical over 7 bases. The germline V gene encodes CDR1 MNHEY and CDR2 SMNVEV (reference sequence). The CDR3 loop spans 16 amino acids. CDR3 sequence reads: CASSQVWTSGREYWPF. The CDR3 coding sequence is TGTGCCAGCAGCCAAGTTTGGACTAGTGGGAGGGAGTACTGGCCCTTC.

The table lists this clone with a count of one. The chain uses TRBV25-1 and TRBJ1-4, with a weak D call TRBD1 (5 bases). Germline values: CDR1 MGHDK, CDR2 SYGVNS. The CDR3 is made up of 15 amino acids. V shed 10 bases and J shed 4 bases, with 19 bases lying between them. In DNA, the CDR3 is TGTGCCACCGAAGACCCCCGGGGGTATAATGAAAAACTGTTTTTT. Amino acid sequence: CATEDPRGYNEKLFF. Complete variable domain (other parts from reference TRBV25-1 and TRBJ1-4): EADIYQTPRYLVIGTGKKITLECSQTMGHDKMYWYQQDPGMELHLIHYSYGVNSTEKGDLSSESTVSRIRTEHFPLTLESARPSHTSQYLCATEDPRGYNEKLFFGSGTQLSVL.

The CDR3 sequence: CASSLWEASYSNQPQHF. In DNA, the CDR3 is TGTGCCAGCAGTTTATGGGAGGCCAGTTATAGCAATCAGCCCCAGCATTTT. The chain couples TRBV28 to TRBJ1-5; D remains ambiguous. This CDR3 comprises 17 residues. Trimming cost V 0 bases and J 0 bases, with 12 bases left between them. Germline V lookup: CDR1 MDHEN, CDR2 SYDVKM.

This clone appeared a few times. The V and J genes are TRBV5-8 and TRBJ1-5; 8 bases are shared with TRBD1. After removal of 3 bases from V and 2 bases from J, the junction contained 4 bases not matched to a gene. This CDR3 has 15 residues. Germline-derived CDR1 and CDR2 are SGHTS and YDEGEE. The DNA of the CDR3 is TGTGCCAGCAGCTACGGGACAGGTCGCAATCAGCCCCAGCATTTT. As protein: CASSYGTGRNQPQHF. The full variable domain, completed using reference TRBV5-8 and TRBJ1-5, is EAGVTQSPTHLIKTRGQQATLRCSPISGHTSVYWYQQALGLGLQFLLWYDEGEERNRGNFPPRFSGRQFPNYSSELNVNALELEDSALYLCASSYGTGRNQPQHFGDGTRLSIL.

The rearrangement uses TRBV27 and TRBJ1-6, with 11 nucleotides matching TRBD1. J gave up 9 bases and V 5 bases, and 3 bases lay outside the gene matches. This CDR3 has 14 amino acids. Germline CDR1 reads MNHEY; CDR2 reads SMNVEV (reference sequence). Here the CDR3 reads CASSPGTGGSPLHF. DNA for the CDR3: TGTGCCAGCAGTCCAGGGACAGGGGGTTCACCCCTCCACTTT.

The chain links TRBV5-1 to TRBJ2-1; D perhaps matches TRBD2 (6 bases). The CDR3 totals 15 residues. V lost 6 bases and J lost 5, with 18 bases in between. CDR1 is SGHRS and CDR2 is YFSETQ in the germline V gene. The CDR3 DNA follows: TGCGCCAGCACCCCTTGGGGGACTCCACACAATGAGCAGTTCTTC. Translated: CASTPWGTPHNEQFF.

CDR3 bases: TGTGCCTGGAGAGGTGGGACAGACACTGAAGCTTTCTTT. Translating it yields CAWRGGTDTEAFF. The chain combines TRBV30 with TRBJ1-1; 7 bases are a match to TRBD1. The CDR3 sequence is 13 residues long. The germline gives CDR1 GTSNPN, CDR2 SVGIG (reference sequence). V was clipped by 3 bases and J by 3 bases; unmatched bases: 4.

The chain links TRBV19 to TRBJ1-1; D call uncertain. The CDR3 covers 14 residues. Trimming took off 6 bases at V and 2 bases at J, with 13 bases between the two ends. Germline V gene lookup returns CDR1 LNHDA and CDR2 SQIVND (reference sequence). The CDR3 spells CASSPRRSNTEAFF. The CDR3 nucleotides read TGTGCCAGTAGCCCTAGACGGTCCAACACTGAAGCTTTCTTT.